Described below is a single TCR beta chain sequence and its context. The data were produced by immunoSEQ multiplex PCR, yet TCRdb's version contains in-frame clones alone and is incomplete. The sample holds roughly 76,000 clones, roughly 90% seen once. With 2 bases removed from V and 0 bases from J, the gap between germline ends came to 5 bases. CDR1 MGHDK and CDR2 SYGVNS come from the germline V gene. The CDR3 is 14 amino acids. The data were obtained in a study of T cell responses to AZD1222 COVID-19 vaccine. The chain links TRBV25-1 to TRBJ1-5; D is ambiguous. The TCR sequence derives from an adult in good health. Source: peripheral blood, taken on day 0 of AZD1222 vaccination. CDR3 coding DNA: TGTGCCAGCAGTGAACCGGGTAGCAATCAGCCCCAGCATTTT. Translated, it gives CASSEPGSNQPQHF.